Reported below is one T cell receptor beta chain. As yet, its antigen is unknown. TCRdb recomputed calls from the 5' RACE reads with MiXCR, one row per CDR3 protein. The sample includes 300,000 to 400,000 distinct CDR3 sequences, about 13% of them seen just once. CDR1 is DFQATT and CDR2 is SNEGSKA in the germline V gene (reference sequence). This CDR3 contains 12 residues. Trimming took off 5 bases at V and 4 bases at J, with 12 bases between the two ends. The sample belongs to a study of T-cell memory formation after mild COVID-19. Findings of the study overall: Shrinking CD4+ clones resided mostly in CM and EM, and CD8+ ones in EMRA. The finding that pre-infection memory included some responding clones suggested that cross-reactive memory joined.

This chain connects TRBV20-1 to TRBJ2-7, with D perhaps TRBD2 (5 bases). The TCR comes from a man aged 18 to 29 who had mild COVID-19 (a few samples of this study predate the infection). Cell type and time point are not known. The material sequenced was PBMCs or a T cell subset sorted from them (not recorded which). CDR3: CSASSGLYEQYF. As DNA, the CDR3 is TGCAGTGCTTCGAGCGGACTGTACGAGCAGTACTTC.